This TCR beta chain was recovered during a study of shared clonotypes between healthy human individuals. Study background: The composition of the donors was two women and three men aged 18 to 49. Three plates were used per donor for CD4 naive, three for CD4 memory, two for CD8 naive and one for CD8 memory.

Original analysis: Junction-only sequences produced by ImmunoSEQ had no quality scores, so filtering differed. Clones were read by immunoSEQ multiplex PCR, and TCRdb kept only the in-frame ones, dropping some. From that table come the V and J calls and clone size; the DNA was used to work out D and trimming. This sample has about 670,000 clones, with approximately 79% found just once. Germline V gene sequence: CDR1 SGHNT, CDR2 YYREEE (reference sequence). The ends lost 3 bases at V and 4 bases at J; junction bases unmatched: 13. The CDR3 extends over 17 amino acids. V usage is TRBV5-4 and J usage is TRBJ2-3; TRBD2 matches 8 bases. The sample taken for sequencing was memory CD4+ T cells sorted from blood. Subset noted: CD45RA-negative fraction. The receptor's source is a woman aged 25 to 45 in good health. The CDR3 coding sequence is TGTGCCAGCAGCTCGCCCGTAGCGGGAAAGACCGCAGATACGCAGTATTTT. It yields the protein CASSSPVAGKTADTQYF.